This TCR beta chain comes out of a study of T cells in pancreatic ductal adenocarcinoma. Whole-study results and caveats: Mean clonality was approximately 0.11 in tumors and roughly 0.068 in blood, not significantly different.

Surgery without prior neoadjuvant therapy was the treatment of the selected pancreatic ductal adenocarcinoma patients. This clone was recorded a few times. Its specificity is not known. This CDR3 is also generated by other DNA sequences in the sample. Per the germline V gene, CDR1 is SGHAT and CDR2 is FQNNGV. CDR3 length: 17 amino acids. J gave up 3 bases and V 4 bases, and 5 bases lay outside the gene matches. TCRdb's table, derived via immunoSEQ multiplex PCR, lists solely in-frame clones and lacks some. The data hold over 100,000 clones, with 90% to 95% observed a single time. The chain is built from TRBV11-2 and TRBJ2-1, with 14 nucleotides matching TRBD2. The receptor comes from a human donor with pancreatic ductal adenocarcinoma. Input material: PBMCs. The DNA for the CDR3 is TGTGCCAGCAGCTCAGGACTAGCGGGAGGCGGCTACAATGAGCAGTTCTTC. Its translation: CASSSGLAGGGYNEQFF.